This passage covers 22 T cell receptor beta chains from one sample sequenced in a study of cytomegalovirus exposure and HLA in healthy donors. Researchers ran the PCR with 60 Vbeta and 13 Jbeta primers. Only in-frame clones appear in the TCRdb table, and some are missing; sequencing was by immunoSEQ multiplex PCR. The repertoire consists of approximately 38,000 clones, with around three fifths occurring once and the leading ten covering more than 15%. Sequenced: PBMCs. These receptors were obtained from a man aged 45 to 65 in good health and CMV-seropositive.

V gene TRBV5-6 combines with J gene TRBJ1-1, with 7 bases identical to TRBD1. CDR3 size: 13 residues. In germline, CDR1 is SGHDT, CDR2 YYEEEE. Germline trimming cut 4 bases from V and 4 bases from J; bases unmatched to any gene: 4. The CDR3 here is CASSIRGPTEAFF. CDR3 bases: TGTGCCAGCAGCATTAGGGGGCCCACTGAAGCTTTCTTT.

The chain combines TRBV6-6 with TRBJ1-2, with 8 bases that match TRBD1. Trimming at V came to 6 bases and at J to 8 bases, leaving 8 bases not matched to a gene. CDR1 is MNHNY and CDR2 is SVGAGI in the germline V gene (reference sequence). The CDR3 is made up of 13 amino acids. In DNA, the CDR3 is TGTGCCAGCAGAGACCCAGGGGGCGAAGGCTACACCTTC. Translating it yields CASRDPGGEGYTF.

The CDR3 DNA reads as TGCGCCAGCAGCCCTACAATATTGGCCGGGACAGAAGGCTACACCTTC. This translates into CASSPTILAGTEGYTF. The chain carries TRBV5-1 and TRBJ1-2; 7 bases fit TRBD1. This CDR3 contains 16 residues. V was clipped by 4 bases and J by 8 bases; unmatched bases: 17. Looked up from germline, CDR1 is SGHRS and CDR2 is YFSETQ.

This sequence joins TRBV6-4 and TRBJ2-2; TRBD1 matches 7 bases. The CDR3 is 16 amino acids. The germline V gene has CDR1 MRHNA and CDR2 SNTAGT. V was pared by 1 base and J by 4 bases, with 6 bases of the junction left unmatched. Here the CDR3 reads CASSDLTGPGTGELFF. CDR3 nucleotide sequence: TGTGCCAGCAGTGACTTGACAGGGCCGGGCACCGGGGAGCTGTTTTTT.

There are a few counts of this clone. DNA of the CDR3: TGTGCCAGCCGAGGAGGGGCCAATGATGAAAAACTGTTTTTT. This translates into CASRGGANDEKLFF. V usage is TRBV5-6 and J usage is TRBJ1-4; weak D call: TRBD1 (5 bases). V was trimmed by 7 bases and J by 6 bases, leaving 16 bases between them. Germline CDR1 and CDR2: SGHDT and YYEEEE. CDR3 length: 14 residues.

This clone was counted between two and nine times. The gene calls are TRBV2 and TRBJ1-4; tentatively, D is TRBD1 (6 bases). V was cut by 2 bases and J by 8 bases, with 15 bases left in between. The CDR3 totals 15 residues. The germline gives CDR1 SNHLY, CDR2 FYNNEI. The CDR3 DNA sequence: TGTGCCAGCAGTGAACAGGGGATGGGTCAGGAAAAACTGTTTTTT. Protein product: CASSEQGMGQEKLFF.

The table lists this clone with a few counts. V gene TRBV6-5 combines with J gene TRBJ2-5, with D perhaps matching TRBD1 (5 bases). From germline, CDR1 is MNHEY and CDR2 SVGAGI. Trimming removed 0 bases from V and 5 bases from J, with 10 bases in between. The CDR3 has 14 residues. CDR3 DNA sequence: TGTGCCAGCAGTTACTCCCAGGGAATGGAGACCCAGTACTTC. This codes for CASSYSQGMETQYF.

This clone was observed a few times. The gene calls are TRBV4-1 and TRBJ2-7, with D possibly matching TRBD2 (6 bases). Germline loops: CDR1 MGHRA, CDR2 YSYEKL. The length of the CDR3 is 16 residues. Deletions cut 0 bases from V and 0 bases from J, with 12 bases between. The DNA of the CDR3 is TGCGCCAGCAGCCAAGATGGACTATACAGCTCCTACGAGCAGTACTTC. Translation gives CASSQDGLYSSYEQYF.

The chain has TRBV10-3 and TRBJ1-1; a possible D gene is TRBD1 (6 bases). Trimming cost V 8 bases and J 4 bases, with 17 bases left between them. The CDR3 loop spans 14 amino acids. Per germline, CDR1 ENHRY and CDR2 SYGVKD. The CDR3 region has the DNA TGTGCCATCGGGGGAACCGGGACATCCACTGAAGCTTTCTTT. Its translation is CAIGGTGTSTEAFF.

The chain combines TRBV4-1 with TRBJ2-7, with 8 nucleotides matching TRBD2. The CDR3 loop spans 15 amino acids. The germline V gene encodes CDR1 MGHRA and CDR2 YSYEKL. V was pared by 2 bases and J by 2 bases, with 5 bases of the junction left unmatched. The CDR3 region has the DNA TGCGCCAGCAGCCAACGTAGCGGGGCAACCTACGAGCAGTACTTC. Amino acid sequence: CASSQRSGATYEQYF.

The chain has TRBV9 and TRBJ2-5; 8 positions match TRBD2. With V trimmed by 3 bases and J by 5 bases, 6 bases remained unmatched. The germline V gene encodes CDR1 SGDLS and CDR2 YYNGEE. This CDR3 contains 14 residues. CDR3 residues: CASSGTSFGETQYF. The CDR3 DNA sequence: TGTGCCAGCAGCGGGACTAGCTTCGGGGAGACCCAGTACTTC.

The sample holds a few counts of this clone. This sequence joins TRBV4-2 and TRBJ1-1; D is uncertain. The CDR3 is 16 residues long. The germline V gene encodes CDR1 LGHNA and CDR2 YNFKEQ. Trimming shortened V by 4 bases and J by 0 bases, and 15 bases separated the two germline ends. The CDR3 nucleotides are TGTGCCAGCAGCCTCACCTTACTTCCCATGAACACTGAAGCTTTCTTT. Its translation: CASSLTLLPMNTEAFF.

The rearrangement uses TRBV29-1 and TRBJ1-1, with TRBD1 identical over 10 bases. Germline CDR1 SQVTM, CDR2 ANQGSEA. J was trimmed by 5 bases and V by 4 bases; bases with no gene match: 10. The CDR3 covers 15 residues. DNA of the CDR3: TGCAGCGTTGCCCCGACAGGGGGCCTAGGTACTGAAGCTTTCTTT. As protein: CSVAPTGGLGTEAFF.

This clone was observed a few times. The chain joins TRBV6-5 to TRBJ1-6; D unclear. The V gene lost 5 bases and the J gene lost 5 bases, with 13 bases spanning the gap. This CDR3 region has 15 residues. Germline V lookup: CDR1 MNHEY, CDR2 SVGAGI. CDR3 DNA sequence: TGTGCCAGCAGTCCCCCCCGGGGTGATAATTCACCCCTCCACTTT. Encoded protein: CASSPPRGDNSPLHF.

The chain joins TRBV5-4 to TRBJ1-2, with TRBD1 matching over 7 bases. Losses at the gene ends were 2 bases for V and 8 bases for J; bases not matched to a gene: 6. CDR1 and CDR2 from the germline V gene are SGHNT and YYREEE (reference sequence). The CDR3 runs 13 residues. The CDR3 coding sequence is TGTGCCAGCAGCTTACTAGGGGGCCAGGGCTACACCTTC. It codes for CASSLLGGQGYTF.

The rearrangement uses TRBV6-1 and TRBJ1-4; D is undetermined. Per the germline V gene, CDR1 is MNHNS and CDR2 is SASEGT. Trimming cost V 7 bases and J 4 bases, with 13 bases left between them. The CDR3 covers 14 residues. CDR3 DNA: TGTGCCAGCACGAGCCTTTACTATAATGAAAAACTGTTTTTT. It translates to CASTSLYYNEKLFF.

This clone was detected only a few times. The chain uses TRBV18 and TRBJ2-7; 7 bases are a match to TRBD2. In germline, CDR1 is KGHSH, CDR2 LQKENI. Trimming took 3 bases from V and 2 from J; bases not matched to a gene: 7. There are 15 residues in the CDR3. In nucleotides, the CDR3 is TGTGCCAGCTCACCCCCCGGGGGGACCACCTACGAGCAGTACTTC. It translates to CASSPPGGTTYEQYF.

The chain is built from TRBV2 and TRBJ2-3; 7 bases agree with TRBD1. V gave up 0 bases and J gave up 4 bases; unmatched junction bases: 4. Germline V gene data show CDR1 as SNHLY and CDR2 as FYNNEI. The CDR3 sequence is 15 residues long. Here the CDR3 reads CASSEALTGADTQYF. In DNA, the CDR3 is TGTGCCAGCAGTGAAGCGCTAACAGGGGCAGATACGCAGTATTTT. Full variable domain (rest looked up from reference TRBV2 and TRBJ2-3): EPEVTQTPSHQVTQMGQEVILRCVPISNHLYFYWYRQILGQKVEFLVSFYNNEISEKSEIFDDQFSVERPDGSNFTLKIRSTKLEDSAMYFCASSEALTGADTQYFGPGTRLTVL.

This clone was detected once. The chain has TRBV7-9 and TRBJ2-1; 10 nucleotides line up with TRBD2. This CDR3 spans 16 amino acids. Germline V gene lookup returns CDR1 SEHNR and CDR2 FQNEAQ (reference sequence). The V and J ends lost 4 bases and 6 bases, in that order; junction bases with no gene match: 9. DNA of the CDR3: TGTGCCAGCAGCTCCGCCCTAGCGGGGGTGATCAATGAGCAGTTCTTC. Translated: CASSSALAGVINEQFF.

This clone was counted once. The chain is built from TRBV7-2 and TRBJ2-6; a possible D gene is TRBD2 (6 bases). The CDR3 has 18 residues. Trimming left V 1 base short and J 0 bases short, with 13 bases between. Germline loops: CDR1 SGHTA, CDR2 FQGNSA. As DNA, the CDR3 is TGTGCCAGCAGCTTAGGGGGGGTCGCGAACTCTGGGGCCAACGTCCTGACTTTC. Its translation: CASSLGGVANSGANVLTF.

The chain is built from TRBV4-2 and TRBJ2-5, with 11 bases aligning to TRBD2. Losses at the gene ends were 2 bases for V and 5 bases for J; bases not matched to a gene: 16. The germline V gene has CDR1 LGHNA and CDR2 YNFKEQ. The CDR3 is 19 amino acids. The chain's CDR3 is CASSQSVMTSGAAQETQYF. In nucleotides, the CDR3 is TGTGCCAGCAGCCAAAGCGTGATGACTAGCGGGGCGGCTCAGGAGACCCAGTACTTC.

The chain combines TRBV6-1 with TRBJ2-7, with 8 bases identical to TRBD2. J was trimmed by 5 bases and V by 2 bases; bases with no gene match: 5. CDR3 size: 14 residues. Germline V gene lookup returns CDR1 MNHNS and CDR2 SASEGT. The CDR3 protein is CASSEFERGNEQYF. The CDR3 DNA reads as TGTGCCAGCAGTGAATTTGAGCGGGGGAACGAGCAGTACTTC.